The 23 T cell receptor beta chains below all came from one sample that was sequenced in a study of CD8+ T cells in alopecia areata. Stated treatment: oral pan-JAK inhibitor, 5-10 mg twice daily. RNA was extracted and reverse transcribed into cDNA as the sequencing template. TCRdb's table, derived via immunoSEQ multiplex PCR, lists solely in-frame clones and lacks some. The sample records fewer than 250,000 clones, 60% being singletons. The sample in question was CD4+ T cells sorted from blood, obtained at week 4, from a patient treated with tofacitinib. The receptors here all came from a human donor with alopecia areata.

J is TRBJ2-5 and V is TRBV6-5, with D unresolved. Germline values: CDR1 MNHEY, CDR2 SVGAGI. This CDR3 is built from 12 residues. V dropped 6 bases and J dropped 4 bases, with 9 bases sitting between them. CDR3 amino acids: CASSLNGETQYF. The CDR3 DNA reads as TGTGCCAGCAGCCTGAATGGAGAGACCCAGTACTTC.

V usage is TRBV6-5 and J usage is TRBJ1-2; D gene uncertain. V was pared by 6 bases and J by 8 bases, with 16 bases between. This CDR3 spans 13 amino acids. Germline V gene sequence: CDR1 MNHEY, CDR2 SVGAGI. The CDR3 nucleotides read TGTGCCAGCAGCCCTTCCCGGTCGGTCGGCTACACCTTC. This encodes CASSPSRSVGYTF.

The genes are TRBV6-5 and TRBJ1-1; D unresolved. The CDR3 is 15 amino acids. Germline-derived CDR1 and CDR2 are MNHEY and SVGAGI. V lost 0 bases, J lost 6 bases, and 14 bases lay in between. This CDR3 reads CASSYSTSSFSEAFF. For the CDR3, the DNA is TGTGCCAGCAGTTACTCCACATCTTCCTTCTCTGAAGCTTTCTTT.

The chain has TRBV2 and TRBJ2-7, with D possibly TRBD2 on 6 matching bases. The CDR3 covers 12 residues. Germline V gene data show CDR1 as SNHLY and CDR2 as FYNNEI. V lost 4 bases to trimming and J lost 6 bases, with 10 bases between them. The CDR3 here is CASSGRTIEQYF. The CDR3 nucleotides are TGTGCCAGCAGTGGACGGACTATCGAGCAGTACTTC.

As concerns this clone: One end of the junction fails to match germline, which may point to a read error. The V and J genes are TRBV5-1 and TRBJ2-6; D is possibly TRBD2 (5 bases). The CDR3 runs to 11 residues. Germline V gives CDR1 SGHRS, CDR2 YFSETQ. The CDR3 region is CASSGGRVLTF. Here the CDR3 DNA reads TGCGCCAGCAGCGGAGGACGCGTCTTGACTTTC. Combining the CDR3 with reference TRBV5-1 and TRBJ2-6 gives the whole variable domain KAGVTQTPRYLIKTRGQQVTLSCSPISGHRSVSWYQQTPGQGLQFLFEYFSETQRNKGNFPGRFSGRQFSNSRSEMNVSTLELGDSALYLCASSGGRVLTFGAGSRLTVL.

This clone came up many times. The chain's CDR3 is CASRPGRRVGGYTF. The DNA for the CDR3 is TGTGCCAGCAGACCGGGACGTCGAGTGGGCGGCTACACCTTC. The rearrangement links TRBV27 to TRBJ1-2; D is possibly TRBD1 (5 bases). The CDR3 spans 14 residues. CDR1 is MNHEY and CDR2 is SMNVEV in the germline V gene (reference sequence). V was clipped by 6 bases and J by 8 bases, with 19 bases between them.

The genes are TRBV7-9 and TRBJ2-7, with 7 bases matching TRBD1. In germline, CDR1 is SEHNR, CDR2 FQNEAQ (reference sequence). The CDR3 is 14 amino acids. V dropped 5 bases and J dropped 6; count of bases not matched to a gene: 10. The CDR3 loop reads CASSQTGDRREQYF. As DNA, the CDR3 is TGTGCCAGCAGCCAAACAGGGGACCGCCGCGAGCAGTACTTC. Full variable domain (remainder filled in from reference TRBV7-9 and TRBJ2-7): DTGVSQNPRHKITKRGQNVTFRCDPISEHNRLYWYRQTLGQGPEFLTYFQNEAQLEKSRLLSDRFSAERPKGSFSTLEIQRTEQGDSAMYLCASSQTGDRREQYFGPGTRLTVT.

This clone was recorded once. The CDR3 is CATRASGSLYEQYF. The DNA for the CDR3 is TGTGCCACCCGAGCTAGCGGGAGTTTGTACGAGCAGTACTTC. J is TRBJ2-7 and V is TRBV15, with TRBD2 identical over 10 bases. The V segment lost 8 bases and the J segment 4 bases; nucleotides outside the gene matches: 8. Germline-derived CDR1 and CDR2 are LNHNV and YYDKDF (reference sequence). The CDR3 totals 14 residues.

V is TRBV29-1 and J is TRBJ2-1; a possible D gene is TRBD2 (5 bases). This CDR3 spans 16 amino acids. Between the trimmed V and J ends, which lost 6 bases and 3 bases, there was a span of 21 bases. CDR1 and CDR2 (germline): SQVTM, ANQGSEA. Written as DNA, the CDR3 is TGCAGCGTGGAAACCTTCAGGTCACGGGGCTACAATGAGCAGTTCTTC. Encoded protein: CSVETFRSRGYNEQFF.

Here the CDR3 reads CASRATVMNTEAFF. As DNA, the CDR3 is TGTGCCAGCAGGGCGACAGTAATGAACACTGAAGCTTTCTTT. The J gene is TRBJ1-1, the V gene TRBV6-6; possible D gene TRBD1, 5 bases. The CDR3 runs to 14 residues. Looked up from germline, CDR1 is MNHNY and CDR2 is SVGAGI (reference sequence). V lost 6 bases and J 0 bases, leaving 11 bases between the germline ends.

V is TRBV6-5 and J is TRBJ1-1; TRBD1 is a possible D gene (6 bases). Looked up from germline, CDR1 is MNHEY and CDR2 is SVGAGI. V was shortened by 6 bases and J by 1 base, with 9 bases between the two germline ends. The CDR3 has 13 amino acids. The CDR3: CASRNRENTEAFF. The CDR3 nucleotides read TGTGCCAGCAGAAACAGGGAGAACACTGAAGCTTTCTTT.

The rearrangement joins TRBV19 to TRBJ1-5; D possibly corresponds to TRBD1 (6 bases). V was cut by 3 bases and J by 7 bases, with 10 bases left in between. CDR1 and CDR2 from the germline V gene are LNHDA and SQIVND (reference sequence). This CDR3 region has 13 residues. CDR3 sequence: CASSIRGGQPQHF. CDR3 coding DNA: TGTGCCAGTAGTATCAGGGGAGGGCAGCCCCAGCATTTT. Full variable domain (remainder filled in from reference TRBV19 and TRBJ1-5): DGGITQSPKYLFRKEGQNVTLSCEQNLNHDAMYWYRQDPGQGLRLIYYSQIVNDFQKGDIAEGYSVSREKKESFPLTVTSAQKNPTAFYLCASSIRGGQPQHFGDGTRLSIL.

The chain carries TRBV5-6 and TRBJ1-2; D is uncertain. The germline V gene has CDR1 SGHDT and CDR2 YYEEEE. The CDR3 extends over 11 amino acids. V lost 0 bases and J lost 14, with 11 bases in between. The CDR3 sequence is CASSLGGGRTF. CDR3 DNA: TGTGCCAGCAGCTTGGGCGGAGGAAGGACCTTC.

The gene calls are TRBV5-1 and TRBJ1-1, with 7 bases lining up with TRBD1. There are 14 residues in the CDR3. Losses at the gene ends were 3 bases for V and 10 bases for J; bases not matched to a gene: 12. Germline V lookup: CDR1 SGHRS, CDR2 YFSETQ. The CDR3 is CASSSSGTELRAFF. DNA of the CDR3: TGCGCCAGCAGCTCCTCCGGGACAGAGTTGCGAGCTTTCTTT.

J is TRBJ2-7 and V is TRBV4-2, with 11 bases lining up with TRBD1. J was trimmed by 2 bases and V by 4 bases; bases with no gene match: 4. Germline CDR1 and CDR2: LGHNA and YNFKEQ. CDR3 length: 15 amino acids. DNA for the CDR3: TGTGCCAGCAGCCTACAGGGACAGGGGGCCTACGAGCAGTACTTC. Translating gives CASSLQGQGAYEQYF.

This chain joins TRBV30 and TRBJ2-1; TRBD1 agrees at 7 bases. Germline V lookup: CDR1 GTSNPN, CDR2 SVGIG (reference sequence). The J segment lost 5 bases and the V segment lost 0 bases, leaving 13 bases of the junction unmatched. This CDR3 is 17 amino acids long. The CDR3, as DNA: TGTGCCTGGAGTGTAATAGCTAGAGGACAGGACCACAATGAGCAGTTCTTC. Its protein product is CAWSVIARGQDHNEQFF.

In regard to this clone: The same CDR3 can be traced to other DNA sequences in this sample. The chain carries TRBV7-9 and TRBJ2-5; 8 bases fit TRBD2. Germline V gene lookup returns CDR1 SEHNR and CDR2 FQNEAQ (reference sequence). The CDR3 totals 14 residues. The V and J ends lost 2 bases and 5 bases, in that order; junction bases with no gene match: 4. The chain's CDR3 is CASSLSGRSETQYF. DNA of the CDR3: TGTGCCAGCAGCTTAAGCGGGAGAAGCGAGACCCAGTACTTC.

V usage is TRBV2 and J usage is TRBJ2-7; D remains ambiguous. The germline V gene has CDR1 SNHLY and CDR2 FYNNEI. This CDR3 is built from 10 residues. V lost 7 bases to trimming and J lost 7 bases, with 8 bases between them. CDR3 in DNA: TGTGCCAGCATGAGGTGGGAGCAGTACTTC. Protein product: CASMRWEQYF.

The rearrangement joins TRBV2 to TRBJ1-1; tentative D call: TRBD1 (5 bases). CDR1 and CDR2 (germline): SNHLY, FYNNEI. CDR3 length: 14 amino acids. V was clipped by 6 bases and J by 0 bases, with 11 bases between them. The CDR3 protein is CASSYRKMNTEAFF. CDR3 DNA sequence: TGTGCCAGCAGCTACAGGAAGATGAACACTGAAGCTTTCTTT.

CDR3: CASIGDVVRGSGANVLTF. The CDR3 DNA is TGTGCCAGTATTGGGGACGTTGTGAGAGGCTCTGGGGCCAACGTCCTGACTTTC. The genes are TRBV19 and TRBJ2-6, with D perhaps given as TRBD1 or TRBD2 (5 bases each). V dropped 7 bases and J dropped 0 bases, with 19 bases sitting between them. This CDR3 comprises 18 residues. Per germline, CDR1 LNHDA and CDR2 SQIVND (reference sequence).

This clone has a handful of counts. The chain recombines TRBV23-1 with TRBJ2-3; TRBD2 agrees at 7 bases. TRBV23-1 is noted as an ORF with a role that remains uncertain. The CDR3 totals 14 residues. J was trimmed by 2 bases and V by 5 bases; bases with no gene match: 4. Written as DNA, the CDR3 is TGCGCCAGCAGTACTGGACTAGTCACAGATACGCAGTATTTT. The encoded protein is CASSTGLVTDTQYF.

The V call is TRBV30, the J call TRBJ1-1; tentatively, D is TRBD1 (5 bases). Trimming shortened V by 3 bases and J by 4 bases, and 9 bases separated the two germline ends. Germline V CDR1 and CDR2: GTSNPN, SVGIG (reference sequence). This CDR3 region has 12 residues. The CDR3 spells CAWRKGTTEAFF. CDR3 DNA sequence: TGTGCCTGGAGAAAGGGGACCACTGAAGCTTTCTTT.

CDR3 loop: CACARGGNHEQFF. In nucleotides, the CDR3 is TGTGCCTGCGCCCGTGGCGGGAATCATGAGCAGTTCTTC. The rearrangement joins TRBV30 to TRBJ2-1; the D gene is possibly TRBD2 (6 bases). Germline assignment: CDR1 GTSNPN and CDR2 SVGIG (reference sequence). This CDR3 spans 13 amino acids. Trimming shortened V by 6 bases and J by 8 bases, and 17 bases separated the two germline ends.